This TCR beta chain was sequenced during a study of CD8+ T cells in alopecia areata. Sequencing templates came from extracted RNA that was reverse transcribed into cDNA. Only in-frame clones appear in the TCRdb table, and some are missing; sequencing was by immunoSEQ multiplex PCR. The sample holds about 200,000 clones, around 50% seen once. Study-wide results and limits: Lesional tissue from the scalp (especially in alopecia totalis/universalis) showed higher clonality than normal scalp.

The CDR3 consists of 15 residues. The germline V gene encodes CDR1 SEHNR and CDR2 FQNEAQ (reference sequence). Trimming removed 5 bases from V and 10 bases from J, with 23 bases in between. About this clone: The target antigen is unknown.

The chain combines TRBV7-9 with TRBJ1-1, with D possibly matching TRBD1 (6 bases). The sequenced sample was CD8+ T cells sorted from blood. This TCR was sampled from a human donor in good health. The CDR3 is CASSPRGHEEVGAFF. CDR3 sequence (DNA): TGTGCCAGCAGCCCGCGGGGGCACGAGGAAGTCGGAGCTTTCTTT.